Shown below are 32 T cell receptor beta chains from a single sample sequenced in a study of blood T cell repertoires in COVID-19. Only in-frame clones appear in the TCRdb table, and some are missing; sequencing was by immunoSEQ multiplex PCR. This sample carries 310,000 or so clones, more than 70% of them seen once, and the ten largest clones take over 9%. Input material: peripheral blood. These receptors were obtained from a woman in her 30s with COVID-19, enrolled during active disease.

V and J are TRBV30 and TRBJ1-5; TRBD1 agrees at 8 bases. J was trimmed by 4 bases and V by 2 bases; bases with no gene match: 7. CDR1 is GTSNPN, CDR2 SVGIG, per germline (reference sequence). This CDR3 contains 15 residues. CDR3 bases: TGTGCCTGGAGTTCCGTAGGACAGGGAAATCAGCCCCAGCATTTT. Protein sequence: CAWSSVGQGNQPQHF.

The CDR3 DNA reads as TGTGCCAGCAGCTTATTAAGGACATTGGAGACCCAGTACTTC. As protein: CASSLLRTLETQYF. The gene calls are TRBV7-9 and TRBJ2-5, with D possibly TRBD1 on 5 matching bases. Germline V gene lookup returns CDR1 SEHNR and CDR2 FQNEAQ (reference sequence). V lost 2 bases, J lost 5 bases, and 12 bases lay in between. This CDR3 spans 14 amino acids.

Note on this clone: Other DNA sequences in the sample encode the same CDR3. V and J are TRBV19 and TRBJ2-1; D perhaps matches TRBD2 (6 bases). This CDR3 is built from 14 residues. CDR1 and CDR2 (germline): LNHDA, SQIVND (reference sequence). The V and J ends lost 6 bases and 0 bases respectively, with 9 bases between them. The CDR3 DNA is TGTGCCAGTAGCTCCGGGAGCTCCTACAATGAGCAGTTCTTC. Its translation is CASSSGSSYNEQFF.

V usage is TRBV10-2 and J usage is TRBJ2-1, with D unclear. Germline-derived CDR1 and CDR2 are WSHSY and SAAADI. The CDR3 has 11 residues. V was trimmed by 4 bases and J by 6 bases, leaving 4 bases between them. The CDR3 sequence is CASSGLNEQFF. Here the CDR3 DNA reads TGCGCCAGCAGTGGGCTCAATGAGCAGTTCTTC.

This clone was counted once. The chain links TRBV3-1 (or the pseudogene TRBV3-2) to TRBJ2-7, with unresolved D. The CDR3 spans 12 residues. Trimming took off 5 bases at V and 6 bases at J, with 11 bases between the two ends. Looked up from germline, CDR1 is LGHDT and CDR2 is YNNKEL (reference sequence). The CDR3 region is CASSVYRSEQYF. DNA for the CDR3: TGTGCCAGCAGCGTGTATCGTTCCGAGCAGTACTTC.

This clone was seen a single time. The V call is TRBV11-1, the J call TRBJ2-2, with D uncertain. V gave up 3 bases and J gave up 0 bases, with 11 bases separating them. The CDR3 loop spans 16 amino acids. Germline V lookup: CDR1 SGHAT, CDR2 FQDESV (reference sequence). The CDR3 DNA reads TGTGCCAGCAGCTTGGGCAGAACAGCGAACACCGGGGAGCTGTTTTTT. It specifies CASSLGRTANTGELFF.

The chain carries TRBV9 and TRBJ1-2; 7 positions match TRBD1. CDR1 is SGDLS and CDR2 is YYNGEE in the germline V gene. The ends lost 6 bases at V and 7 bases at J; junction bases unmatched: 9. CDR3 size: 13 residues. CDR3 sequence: CASTKGALGGYTF. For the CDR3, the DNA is TGTGCCAGCACAAAGGGGGCACTAGGTGGCTACACCTTC. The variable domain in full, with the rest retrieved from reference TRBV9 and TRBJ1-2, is DSGVTQTPKHLITATGQRVTLRCSPRSGDLSVYWYQQSLDQGLQFLIQYYNGEERAKGNILERFSAQQFPDLHSELNLSSLELGDSALYFCASTKGALGGYTFGSGTRLTVV.

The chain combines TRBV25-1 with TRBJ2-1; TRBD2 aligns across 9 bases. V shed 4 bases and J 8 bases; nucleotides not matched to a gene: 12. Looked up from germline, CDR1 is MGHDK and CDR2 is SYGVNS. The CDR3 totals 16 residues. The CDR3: CASSVGGRARGDEQFF. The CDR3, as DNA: TGTGCCAGCAGTGTGGGCGGGAGGGCCCGAGGGGATGAGCAGTTCTTC.

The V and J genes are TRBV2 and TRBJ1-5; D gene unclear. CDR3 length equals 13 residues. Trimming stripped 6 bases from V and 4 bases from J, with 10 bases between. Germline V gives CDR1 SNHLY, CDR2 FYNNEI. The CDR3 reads CASSAEGNQPQHF. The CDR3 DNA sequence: TGTGCCAGCAGCGCGGAGGGAAATCAGCCCCAGCATTTT.

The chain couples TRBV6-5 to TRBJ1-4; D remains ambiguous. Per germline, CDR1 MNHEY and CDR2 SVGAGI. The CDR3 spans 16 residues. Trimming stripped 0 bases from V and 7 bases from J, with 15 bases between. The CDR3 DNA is TGTGCCAGCAGTTACTCTTCCGGGCGGGTGGGTGAAAAACTGTTTTTT. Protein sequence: CASSYSSGRVGEKLFF.

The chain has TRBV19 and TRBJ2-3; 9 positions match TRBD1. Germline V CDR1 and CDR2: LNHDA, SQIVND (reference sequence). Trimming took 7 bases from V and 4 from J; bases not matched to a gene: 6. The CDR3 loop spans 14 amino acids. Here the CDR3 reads CASKNRGQADTQYF. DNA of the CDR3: TGTGCCAGTAAGAACAGGGGGCAAGCAGATACGCAGTATTTT.

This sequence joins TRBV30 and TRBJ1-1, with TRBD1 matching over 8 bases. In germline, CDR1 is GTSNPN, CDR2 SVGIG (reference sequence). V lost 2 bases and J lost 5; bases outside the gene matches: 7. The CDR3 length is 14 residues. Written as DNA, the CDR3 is TGTGCCTGGAGTTCCGGGACAGGAGGGACTGAAGCTTTCTTT. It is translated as CAWSSGTGGTEAFF.

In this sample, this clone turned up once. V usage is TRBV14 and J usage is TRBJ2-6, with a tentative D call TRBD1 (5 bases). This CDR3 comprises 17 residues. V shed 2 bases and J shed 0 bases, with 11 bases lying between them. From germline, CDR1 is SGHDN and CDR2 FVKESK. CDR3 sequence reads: CASSQSKTGSGANVLTF. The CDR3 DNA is TGTGCCAGCAGCCAATCGAAAACAGGCTCTGGGGCCAACGTCCTGACTTTC.

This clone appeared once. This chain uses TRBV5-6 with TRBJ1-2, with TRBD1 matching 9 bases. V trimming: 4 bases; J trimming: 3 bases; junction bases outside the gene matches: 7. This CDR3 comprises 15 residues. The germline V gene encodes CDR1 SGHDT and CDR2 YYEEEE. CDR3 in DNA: TGTGCCAGCAGCCGCGGGGACAGGGTGGACTATGGCTACACCTTC. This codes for CASSRGDRVDYGYTF.

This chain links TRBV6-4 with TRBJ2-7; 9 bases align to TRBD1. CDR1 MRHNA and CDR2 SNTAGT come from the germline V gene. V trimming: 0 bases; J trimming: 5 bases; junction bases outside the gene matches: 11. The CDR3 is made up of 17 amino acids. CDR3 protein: CASSDSRSGTGSHEQYF. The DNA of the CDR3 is TGTGCCAGCAGTGACTCTCGGAGCGGGACAGGGTCCCACGAGCAGTACTTC.

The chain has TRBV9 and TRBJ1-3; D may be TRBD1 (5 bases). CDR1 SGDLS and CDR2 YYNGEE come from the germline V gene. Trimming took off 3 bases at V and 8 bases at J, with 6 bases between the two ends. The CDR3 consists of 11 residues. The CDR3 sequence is CASSAGDTIYF. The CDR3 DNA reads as TGTGCCAGCAGCGCGGGGGACACCATATATTTT.

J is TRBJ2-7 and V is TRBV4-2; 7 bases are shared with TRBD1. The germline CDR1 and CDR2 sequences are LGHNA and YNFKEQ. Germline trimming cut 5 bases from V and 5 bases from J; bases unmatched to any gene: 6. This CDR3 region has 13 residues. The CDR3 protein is CASSSRQGHEQYF. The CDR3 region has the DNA TGTGCCAGCAGCTCGCGACAGGGCCACGAGCAGTACTTC.

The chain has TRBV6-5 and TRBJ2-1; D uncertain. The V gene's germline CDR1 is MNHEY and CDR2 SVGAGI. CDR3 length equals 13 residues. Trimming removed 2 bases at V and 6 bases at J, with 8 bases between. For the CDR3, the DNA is TGTGCCAGCAGTTACGCATTCGGCAATGAGCAGTTCTTC. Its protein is CASSYAFGNEQFF.

The DNA for the CDR3 is TGTGCCAGTAGTAGTAGAGATTCACCCCTCCACTTT. It is translated as CASSSRDSPLHF. The V and J genes are TRBV19 and TRBJ1-6; no clear D gene. Per germline, CDR1 LNHDA and CDR2 SQIVND (reference sequence). Deletions cut 4 bases from V and 8 bases from J, with 6 bases between. The CDR3 is 12 residues long.

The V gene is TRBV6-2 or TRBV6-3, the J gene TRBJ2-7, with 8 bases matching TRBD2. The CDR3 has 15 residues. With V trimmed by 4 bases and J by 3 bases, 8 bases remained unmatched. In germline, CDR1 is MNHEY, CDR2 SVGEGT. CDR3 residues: CASSSDGRANYEQYF. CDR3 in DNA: TGTGCCAGCAGTTCCGACGGGAGGGCCAACTACGAGCAGTACTTC.

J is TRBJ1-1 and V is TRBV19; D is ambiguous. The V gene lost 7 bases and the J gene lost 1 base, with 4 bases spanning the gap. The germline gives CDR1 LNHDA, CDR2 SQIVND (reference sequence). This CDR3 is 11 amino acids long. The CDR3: CASKQNTEAFF. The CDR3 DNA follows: TGTGCCAGTAAACAGAACACTGAAGCTTTCTTT. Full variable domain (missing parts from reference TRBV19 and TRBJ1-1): DGGITQSPKYLFRKEGQNVTLSCEQNLNHDAMYWYRQDPGQGLRLIYYSQIVNDFQKGDIAEGYSVSREKKESFPLTVTSAQKNPTAFYLCASKQNTEAFFGQGTRLTVV.

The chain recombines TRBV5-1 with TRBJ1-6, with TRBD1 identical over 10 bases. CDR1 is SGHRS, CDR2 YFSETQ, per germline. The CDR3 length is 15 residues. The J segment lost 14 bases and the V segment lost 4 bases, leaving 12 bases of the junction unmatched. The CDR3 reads CASSGGQGDRSALHF. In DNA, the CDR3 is TGCGCCAGCAGCGGCGGACAGGGGGACCGTTCGGCCCTCCACTTT.

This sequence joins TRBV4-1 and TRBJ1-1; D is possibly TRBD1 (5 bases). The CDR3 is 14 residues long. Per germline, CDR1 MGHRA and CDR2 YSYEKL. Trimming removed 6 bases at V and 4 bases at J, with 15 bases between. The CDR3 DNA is TGCGCCAGCAGGGGGCTCATTAGGGGCACTGAAGCTTTCTTT. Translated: CASRGLIRGTEAFF.

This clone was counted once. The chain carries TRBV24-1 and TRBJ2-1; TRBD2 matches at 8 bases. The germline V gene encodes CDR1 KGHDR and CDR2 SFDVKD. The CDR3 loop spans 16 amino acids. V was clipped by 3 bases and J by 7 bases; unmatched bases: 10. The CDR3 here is CATSDRVGRAENEQFF. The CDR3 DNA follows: TGTGCCACCAGTGATCGTGTCGGGAGGGCGGAGAATGAGCAGTTCTTC.

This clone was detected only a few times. CDR3 sequence: CAWSMEEGGEKLFF. The DNA for the CDR3 is TGTGCCTGGAGTATGGAGGAAGGGGGCGAAAAACTGTTTTTT. The V call is TRBV30, the J call TRBJ1-4; TRBD1 matches at 7 bases. Germline V gives CDR1 GTSNPN, CDR2 SVGIG (reference sequence). The V gene end was trimmed by 2 bases and the J gene end by 8 bases; junction bases not matched to a gene: 8. The CDR3 contains 14 residues.

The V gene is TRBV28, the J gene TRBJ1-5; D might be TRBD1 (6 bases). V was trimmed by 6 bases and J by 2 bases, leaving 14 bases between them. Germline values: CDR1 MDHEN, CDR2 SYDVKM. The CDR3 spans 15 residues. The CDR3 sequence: CASRRDTWGNQPQHF. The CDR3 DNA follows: TGTGCCAGCAGACGGGACACTTGGGGCAATCAGCCCCAGCATTTT.

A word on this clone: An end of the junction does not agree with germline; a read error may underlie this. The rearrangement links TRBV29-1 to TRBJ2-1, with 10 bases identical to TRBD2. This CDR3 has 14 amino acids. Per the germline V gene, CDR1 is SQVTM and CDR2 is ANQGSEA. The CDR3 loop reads CSVEGLAVYNEQFF. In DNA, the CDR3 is TGCAGCGTCGAAGGACTAGCGGTATACAATGAGCAGTTCTTC.

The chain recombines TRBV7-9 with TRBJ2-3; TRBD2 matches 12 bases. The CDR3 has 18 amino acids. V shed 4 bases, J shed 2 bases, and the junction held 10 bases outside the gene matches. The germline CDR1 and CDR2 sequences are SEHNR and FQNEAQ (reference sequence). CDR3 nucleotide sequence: TGTGCCAGCAGCTACCAAAGACTAGCGGGAGTGGACACAGATACGCAGTATTTT. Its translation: CASSYQRLAGVDTDTQYF. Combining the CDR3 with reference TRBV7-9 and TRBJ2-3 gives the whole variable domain DTGVSQNPRHKITKRGQNVTFRCDPISEHNRLYWYRQTLGQGPEFLTYFQNEAQLEKSRLLSDRFSAERPKGSFSTLEIQRTEQGDSAMYLCASSYQRLAGVDTDTQYFGPGTRLTVL.

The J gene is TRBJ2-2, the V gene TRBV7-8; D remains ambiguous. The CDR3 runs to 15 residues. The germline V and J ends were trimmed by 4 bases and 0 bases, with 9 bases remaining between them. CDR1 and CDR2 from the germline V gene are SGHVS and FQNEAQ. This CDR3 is CASSSWASNTGELFF. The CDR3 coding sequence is TGTGCCAGCAGCTCCTGGGCCTCGAACACCGGGGAGCTGTTTTTT.

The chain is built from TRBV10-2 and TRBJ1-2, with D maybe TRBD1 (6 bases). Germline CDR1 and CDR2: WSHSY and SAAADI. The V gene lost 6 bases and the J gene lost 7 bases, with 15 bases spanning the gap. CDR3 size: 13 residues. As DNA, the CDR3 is TGCGCCAGCAGCCTCAACAGGGAGGGTGGCTACACCTTC. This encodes CASSLNREGGYTF.

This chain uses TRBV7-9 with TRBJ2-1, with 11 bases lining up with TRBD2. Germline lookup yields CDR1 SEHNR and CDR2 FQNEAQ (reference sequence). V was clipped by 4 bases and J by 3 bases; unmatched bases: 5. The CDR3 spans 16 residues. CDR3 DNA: TGTGCCAGCAGCTCACCGGGACTAGCGGACTACAATGAGCAGTTCTTC. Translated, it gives CASSSPGLADYNEQFF.

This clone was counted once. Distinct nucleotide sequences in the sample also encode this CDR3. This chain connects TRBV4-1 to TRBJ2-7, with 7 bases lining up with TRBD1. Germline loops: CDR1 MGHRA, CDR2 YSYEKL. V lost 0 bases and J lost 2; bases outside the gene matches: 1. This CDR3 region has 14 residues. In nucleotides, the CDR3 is TGCGCCAGCAGCCAAGATGACAGGGCCTACGAGCAGTACTTC. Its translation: CASSQDDRAYEQYF.